This paragraph reports one T cell receptor beta chain. The antigen is undetermined. A much larger clone lies one base from this, so it may be a read error. The conserved phenylalanine or tryptophan normally closing the CDR3 is absent here, so this likely arose from a read error. The CDR3 is made up of 15 amino acids. After removal of 3 bases from V and 3 bases from J, the junction contained 4 bases not matched to a gene. The data were obtained in a study of T cell repertoires in cytomegalovirus infection. TCRdb analysed the reads with MiXCR anew, one entry per CDR3 protein. The sample lists some 20,000 distinct CDR3 sequences, around 43% occurring once.

The chain couples TRBV12-3 or TRBV12-4 to TRBJ1-5; 8 bases are shared with TRBD1. Sequenced material: CD8+ T cells from cultured PBMCs, taken from culture after CMV antigen stimulation. The source of this sequence is a human donor in good health (CMV status not recorded). Some clones in this sample may be carry-over from other donors' samples. CDR3 sequence reads: CASSFRQGYNQPQHL. DNA for the CDR3: TGTGCCAGCAGTTTCAGACAGGGGTACAATCAGCCCCAGCATCTT.